The present entry profiles one T cell receptor (beta chain) with its context. Per the authors' pipeline: Reference gene primer amplification yielded estimated nucleated cell counts. TCRdb's copy holds only in-frame clones and misses some; the assay was immunoSEQ multiplex PCR. That table furnishes V, J and clone size, whereas the DNA furnished D and trimming. The sample lists roughly 240,000 clones; 86% were seen once. The entry originates in a study of blood T cell repertoires in COVID-19. It was during active infection that Seattle patients were enrolled and then longitudinally followed. Sequencing was carried out using peripheral blood. The sequence derives from a woman over 75 with COVID-19, enrolled during active disease.

The CDR3 DNA is TGTGCCACCAAGGGGGGGGTATCCTACAATGAGCAGTTCTTC. It yields the protein CATKGGVSYNEQFF. This chain uses TRBV5-4 with TRBJ2-1; D is perhaps TRBD2 (7 bases). Germline CDR1 SGHNT, CDR2 YYREEE (reference sequence). V was cut by 9 bases and J by 1 base, with 14 bases left in between. The CDR3 runs 14 residues.